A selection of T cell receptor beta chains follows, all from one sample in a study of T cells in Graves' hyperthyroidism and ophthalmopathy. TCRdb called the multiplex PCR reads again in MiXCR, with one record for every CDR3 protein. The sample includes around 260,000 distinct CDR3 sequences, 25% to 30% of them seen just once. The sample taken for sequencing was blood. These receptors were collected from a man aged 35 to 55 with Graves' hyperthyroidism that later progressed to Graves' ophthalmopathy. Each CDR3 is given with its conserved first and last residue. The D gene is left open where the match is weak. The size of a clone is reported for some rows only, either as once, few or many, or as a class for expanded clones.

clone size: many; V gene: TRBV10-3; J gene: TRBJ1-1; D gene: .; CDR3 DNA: TGTGCCATCACCGCCGGGGTCATGAACACTGAAGCTTTCTTT; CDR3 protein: CAITAGVMNTEAFF
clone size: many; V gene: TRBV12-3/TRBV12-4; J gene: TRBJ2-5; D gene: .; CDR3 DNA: TGTGCCAGCAGTTTAGCCCAGGAAGGGACCCAGTACTTC; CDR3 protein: CASSLAQEGTQYF
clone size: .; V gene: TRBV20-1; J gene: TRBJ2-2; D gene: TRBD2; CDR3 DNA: TGCAGTGCTAGAGAAGGCGGGAGCGACACCGGGGAGCTGTTTTTT; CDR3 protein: CSAREGGSDTGELFF
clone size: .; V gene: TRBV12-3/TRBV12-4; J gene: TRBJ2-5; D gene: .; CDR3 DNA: TGTGCCAGCAGTTTCGGGACCCTTACGGAGACCCAGTACTTC; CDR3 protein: CASSFGTLTETQYF
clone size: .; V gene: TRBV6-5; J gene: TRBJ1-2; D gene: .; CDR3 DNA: TGTGCCAGCAGTTACAACAGGGCTAACTATGGCTACACCTTC; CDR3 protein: CASSYNRANYGYTF
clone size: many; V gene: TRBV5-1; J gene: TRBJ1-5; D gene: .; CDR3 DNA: TGCGCCAGCAGCTTCTTACCAGGGTATAGCAATCAGCCCCAGCATTTT; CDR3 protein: CASSFLPGYSNQPQHF
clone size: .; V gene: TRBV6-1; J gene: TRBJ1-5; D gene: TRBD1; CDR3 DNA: TGTGCCAGCAGTGCGGGGACAGTTGATAGCAATCAGCCCCAGCATTTT; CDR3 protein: CASSAGTVDSNQPQHF
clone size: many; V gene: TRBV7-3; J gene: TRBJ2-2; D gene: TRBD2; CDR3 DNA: TGTGCCAGCAGCTTAAAGGGACTAGCGGAAGACACCGGGGAGCTGTTTTTT; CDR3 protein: CASSLKGLAEDTGELFF
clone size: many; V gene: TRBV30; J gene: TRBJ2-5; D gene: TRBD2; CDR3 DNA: TGTGCCTGGACCACGGGTTGGACTAGCGGGAACCCCACCCAAGAGACCCAGTACTTC; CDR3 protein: CAWTTGWTSGNPTQETQYF
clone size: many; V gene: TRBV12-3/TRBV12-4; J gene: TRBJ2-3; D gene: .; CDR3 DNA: TGTGCCAGCAGGCCTACCGCAGATACGCAGTATTTT; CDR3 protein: CASRPTADTQYF
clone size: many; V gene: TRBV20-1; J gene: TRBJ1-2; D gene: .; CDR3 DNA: TGCAGTGCCGGGGGCAGGAGCTACACCTTC; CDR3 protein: CSAGGRSYTF
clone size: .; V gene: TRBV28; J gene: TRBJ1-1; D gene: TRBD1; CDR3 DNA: TGTGCCAGCAGTTTATTGGACAGGGGTTACACTGAAGCTTTCTTT; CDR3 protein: CASSLLDRGYTEAFF
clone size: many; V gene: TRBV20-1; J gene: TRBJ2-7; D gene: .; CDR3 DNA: TGCAGTGCTGCTCCGGGACTGACCTACGAGCAGTACTTC; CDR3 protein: CSAAPGLTYEQYF
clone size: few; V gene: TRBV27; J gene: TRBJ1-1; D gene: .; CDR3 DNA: TGTGCCAGCAGTTCGTTCGGGGGGAGCAGCACTGAAGCTTTCTTT; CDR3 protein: CASSSFGGSSTEAFF
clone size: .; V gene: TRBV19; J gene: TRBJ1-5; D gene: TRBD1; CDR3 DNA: TGTGCCAGTAGTATAGTCAGGGGGCTTAATCAGCCCCAGCATTTT; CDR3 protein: CASSIVRGLNQPQHF
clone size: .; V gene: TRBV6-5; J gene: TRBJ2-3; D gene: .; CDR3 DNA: TGTGCCAGCAGTTACACTGGGAGACGGTCGGATACGCAGTATTTT; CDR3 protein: CASSYTGRRSDTQYF
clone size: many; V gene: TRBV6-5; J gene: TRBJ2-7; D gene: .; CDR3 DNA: TGTGCCAGCACTAAGAGGGACGGCTACGAGCAGTACTTC; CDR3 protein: CASTKRDGYEQYF
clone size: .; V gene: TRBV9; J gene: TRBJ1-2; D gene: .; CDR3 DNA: TGTGCCAGCAGCGTAGGGCTCGGGACGAACTATGGCTACACCTTC; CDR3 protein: CASSVGLGTNYGYTF
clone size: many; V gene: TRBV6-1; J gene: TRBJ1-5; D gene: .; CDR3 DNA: TGTGCCAGCCAAGAAGAAAAAAATCAGCCCCAGCATTTT; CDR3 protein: CASQEEKNQPQHF
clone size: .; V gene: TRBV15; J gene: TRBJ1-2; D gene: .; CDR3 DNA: TGTGCCACCAGCTCCGAGACGGGTAATGGCTACACCTTC; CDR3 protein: CATSSETGNGYTF
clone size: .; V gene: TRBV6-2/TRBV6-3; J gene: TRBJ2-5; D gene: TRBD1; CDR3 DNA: TGTGCCAGCAGTACCGACCGGACAGGGGGACAAGAGACCCAGTACTTC; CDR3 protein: CASSTDRTGGQETQYF